These 2 T cell receptor beta chains were all obtained from the same sample, sequenced in a study of blood T cell repertoires in COVID-19. Method: immunoSEQ multiplex PCR; TCRdb's copy keeps in-frame clones and lacks some. The sample includes more than 250,000 clones, about 90% seen only once; the top ten take approximately 1.5%. Material: PBMCs or T cells enriched from blood (not recorded which). These receptors were collected from a woman between 18 and 29 years old with acute COVID-19.

The chain uses TRBV24-1 and TRBJ2-1; D might be TRBD2 (7 bases). Trimming removed 4 bases from V and 4 bases from J, with 16 bases in between. Germline V gene data show CDR1 as KGHDR and CDR2 as SFDVKD. This CDR3 is built from 16 residues. This CDR3 is CATSEPSRGGYNEQFF. For the CDR3, the DNA is TGTGCCACCAGTGAACCTTCGAGGGGGGGGTACAATGAGCAGTTCTTC.

The chain recombines TRBV3-1 (or the pseudogene TRBV3-2) with TRBJ1-2; a weak D match, TRBD1 (5 bases). Trimming took 3 bases from V and 7 from J, leaving 18 bases between them. Germline V lookup: CDR1 LGHDT, CDR2 YNNKEL (reference sequence). The CDR3 loop spans 15 amino acids. Here the CDR3 reads CASSHSAGPGFGYTF. Written as DNA, the CDR3 is TGTGCCAGCAGCCATTCCGCAGGGCCGGGTTTTGGCTACACCTTC.